This T cell receptor (beta chain) was found in a study of T-cell memory formation after mild COVID-19. This clonotype was detected only a few times. V was cut by 1 base and J by 4 bases, with 13 bases left in between. Germline lookup yields CDR1 SGHTA and CDR2 FQGTGA. This CDR3 has 15 amino acids. MiXCR, applied by TCRdb to the 5' RACE reads, yields one record per CDR3 protein. The table includes roughly 450,000 distinct CDR3 sequences, around 17% detected once. J is TRBJ1-2 and V is TRBV7-3; perhaps TRBD1 as D (6 bases). This receptor was identified in a man in his late teens or twenties who had mild COVID-19 (a few samples of this study predate the infection). Cell type and time point are not known. Sequencing was done on a sample of PBMCs or a T cell subset sorted from them (not recorded which). CDR3 sequence: CASSLIGGNFYGYTF. CDR3 sequence (DNA): TGTGCCAGCAGCTTAATCGGGGGCAACTTCTATGGCTACACCTTC.